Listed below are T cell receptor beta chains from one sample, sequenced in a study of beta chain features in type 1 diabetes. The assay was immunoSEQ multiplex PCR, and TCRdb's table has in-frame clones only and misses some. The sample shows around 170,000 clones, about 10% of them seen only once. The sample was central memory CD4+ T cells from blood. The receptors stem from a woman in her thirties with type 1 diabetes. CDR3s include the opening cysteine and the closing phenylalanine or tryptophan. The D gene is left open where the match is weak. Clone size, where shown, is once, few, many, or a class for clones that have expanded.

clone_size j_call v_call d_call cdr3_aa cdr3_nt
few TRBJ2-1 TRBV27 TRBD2 CASSSQGLAGVGWDNEQFF TGTGCCAGCAGTTCTCAAGGACTAGCGGGAGTGGGGTGGGACAATGAGCAGTTCTTC
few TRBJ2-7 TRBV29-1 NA CSAFSSGSEQYF TGCAGCGCCTTTTCTTCGGGGAGCGAGCAGTACTTC
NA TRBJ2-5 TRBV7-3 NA CASSPGLIQETQYF TGTGCCAGCAGCCCGGGACTCATACAAGAGACCCAGTACTTC
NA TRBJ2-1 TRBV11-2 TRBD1 CASSPSGTAYNEQFF TGTGCCAGCAGCCCATCCGGGACAGCCTACAATGAGCAGTTCTTC
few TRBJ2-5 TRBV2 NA CASSRDSWGETQYF TGTGCCAGCAGCCGGGACTCGTGGGGAGAGACCCAGTACTTC
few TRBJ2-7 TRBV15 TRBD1 CATSRDGQGYEQYF TGTGCCACCAGCAGAGATGGACAGGGATACGAGCAGTACTTC
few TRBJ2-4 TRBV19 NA CASSIAPGAQNIQYF TGTGCCAGTAGTATAGCTCCAGGGGCACAAAACATTCAGTACTTC
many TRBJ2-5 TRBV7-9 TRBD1 CASSLFQTGVETQYF TGTGCCAGCAGCTTATTCCAAACAGGGGTCGAGACCCAGTACTTC
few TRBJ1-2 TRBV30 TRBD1 CAWSVWDSNYGYTF TGTGCCTGGAGTGTATGGGACAGCAACTATGGCTACACCTTC
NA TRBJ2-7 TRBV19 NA CASRSRVGYEQYF TGTGCCAGTAGGAGCAGGGTAGGCTACGAGCAGTACTTC
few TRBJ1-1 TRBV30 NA CAWSVEQVRTEAFF TGTGCCTGGAGTGTAGAACAGGTTCGTACTGAAGCTTTCTTT
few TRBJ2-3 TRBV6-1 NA CASSDGPWGEDTQYF TGTGCCAGCAGTGATGGGCCCTGGGGGGAAGATACGCAGTATTTT
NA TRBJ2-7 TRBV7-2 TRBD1 CASSVTGTGTYEQYF TGTGCCAGCAGCGTGACCGGGACAGGTACCTACGAGCAGTACTTC
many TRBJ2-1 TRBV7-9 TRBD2 CASSRGTSGSPLDNEQFF TGTGCCAGCAGCCGTGGGACTAGCGGGAGTCCCCTCGACAATGAGCAGTTCTTC
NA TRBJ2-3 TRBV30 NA CAWEGGLYDTQYF TGTGCCTGGGAGGGCGGGTTGTATGATACGCAGTATTTT
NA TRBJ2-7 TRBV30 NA CAWRAGPYEQYF TGTGCCTGGAGGGCGGGACCTTACGAGCAGTACTTC
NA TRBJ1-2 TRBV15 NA CATSRVEGRMGGYTF TGTGCCACCAGCAGAGTCGAGGGAAGGATGGGGGGCTACACCTTC
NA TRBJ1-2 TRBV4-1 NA CASSQDLGASYGYTF TGCGCCAGCAGCCAAGATTTAGGGGCTAGCTATGGCTACACCTTC
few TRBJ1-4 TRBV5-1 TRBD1 CASSIGTGGPTTNEKLFF TGCGCCAGCAGCATCGGGACAGGGGGCCCCACAACTAATGAAAAACTGTTTTTT
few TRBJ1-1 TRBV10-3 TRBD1 CAISESKGGKLDTEAFF TGTGCCATCAGTGAGTCGAAAGGGGGCAAATTGGACACTGAAGCTTTCTTT
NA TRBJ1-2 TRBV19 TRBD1 CASSHPRGLGYGYTF TGTGCCAGTAGTCACCCCAGGGGGCTGGGCTATGGCTACACCTTC
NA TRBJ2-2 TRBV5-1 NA CASSFLAVANTGELFF TGCGCCAGCAGCTTTTTAGCGGTCGCGAACACCGGGGAGCTGTTTTTT
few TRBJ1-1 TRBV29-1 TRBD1 CSVAHRGLNTEAFF TGCAGCGTTGCCCATAGGGGGCTGAACACTGAAGCTTTCTTT
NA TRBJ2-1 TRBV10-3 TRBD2 CAISEGTSGRTRQFF TGTGCCATCAGTGAAGGGACTAGCGGGAGAACTCGGCAGTTCTTC
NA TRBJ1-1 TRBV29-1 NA CSVEGQGNTEAFF TGCAGCGTTGAGGGCCAGGGGAACACTGAAGCTTTCTTT
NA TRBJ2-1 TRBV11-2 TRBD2 CASSLTSGGYNEQFF TGTGCCAGCAGCTTGACTAGCGGGGGCTACAATGAGCAGTTCTTC
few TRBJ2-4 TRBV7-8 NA CASSLYTAGAKNIQYF TGTGCCAGCAGCTTGTACACAGCGGGAGCCAAAAACATTCAGTACTTC
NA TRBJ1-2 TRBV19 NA CASNSQWSYGYTF TGTGCCAGTAATTCACAGTGGTCCTATGGCTACACCTTC
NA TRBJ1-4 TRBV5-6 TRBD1 CASSPLTGDSEKLFF TGTGCCAGCAGCCCGCTAACAGGGGATAGTGAAAAACTGTTTTTT
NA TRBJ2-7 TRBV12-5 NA CASGYPGYEQYF TGTGCTAGTGGTTACCCGGGGTACGAGCAGTACTTC
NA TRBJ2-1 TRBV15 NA CATSNRMGRENLNEQFF TGTGCCACCAGCAATAGGATGGGACGGGAGAATCTAAATGAGCAGTTCTTC
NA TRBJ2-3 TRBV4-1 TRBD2 CASSPPGLASDTQYF TGCGCCAGCAGCCCACCGGGACTAGCGAGCGATACGCAGTATTTT
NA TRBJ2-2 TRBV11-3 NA CASSLEQFGELFF TGTGCCAGCAGCTTAGAACAGTTCGGGGAGCTGTTTTTT
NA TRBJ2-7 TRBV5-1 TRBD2 CASSWIAGGSSEQYF TGCGCCAGCAGCTGGATAGCGGGAGGGTCGAGCGAGCAGTACTTC
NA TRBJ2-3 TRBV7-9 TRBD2 CASSAPGLAGTDTQYF TGTGCCAGCAGCGCCCCTGGACTAGCGGGTACAGATACGCAGTATTTT
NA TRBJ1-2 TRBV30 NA CAWSPAVYGYTF TGTGCCTGGAGTCCGGCGGTCTATGGCTACACCTTC
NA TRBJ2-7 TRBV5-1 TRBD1 CASSLEGGAPYEQYF TGCGCCAGCAGCTTGGAAGGGGGCGCCCCCTACGAGCAGTACTTC
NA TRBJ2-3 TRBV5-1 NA CASSSGLEDTQYF TGCGCCAGCAGCTCGGGATTGGAAGATACGCAGTATTTT
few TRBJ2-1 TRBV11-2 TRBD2 CASSFSSGRAYEQFF TGTGCCAGCAGCTTCTCTAGCGGGAGGGCTTATGAGCAGTTCTTC
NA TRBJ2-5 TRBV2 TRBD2 CASSYSGSGQETQYF TGTGCCAGCAGTTATAGCGGGAGTGGCCAAGAGACCCAGTACTTC
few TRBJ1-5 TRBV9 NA CASSVEPGNQPQHF TGTGCCAGCAGCGTAGAGCCCGGCAATCAGCCCCAGCATTTT
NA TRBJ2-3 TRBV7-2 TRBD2 CASSLGLVGDTQYF TGTGCCAGCAGCTTGGGACTAGTAGGAGATACGCAGTATTTT
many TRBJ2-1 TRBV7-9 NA CASSETGVIDEQFF TGTGCCAGCAGCGAGACGGGAGTGATCGATGAGCAGTTCTTC
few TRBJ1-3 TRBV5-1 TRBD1 CASSGTGFSSGNTIYF TGCGCCAGCAGCGGGACAGGATTCAGCTCTGGAAACACCATATATTTT
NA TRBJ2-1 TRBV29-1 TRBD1 CSVERGLIYNEQFF TGCAGCGTTGAGAGGGGGCTAATCTACAATGAGCAGTTCTTC
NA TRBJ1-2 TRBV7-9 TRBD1 CASSRGTGGRYGYTF TGTGCCAGCAGCCGCGGGACAGGGGGCCGCTATGGCTACACCTTC
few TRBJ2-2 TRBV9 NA CASSVVGLLGGELFF TGTGCCAGCAGCGTAGTGGGACTCCTCGGCGGGGAGCTGTTTTTT
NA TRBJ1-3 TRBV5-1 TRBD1 CASSPGPGGFGNTIYF TGCGCCAGCAGCCCCGGTCCAGGGGGCTTTGGAAACACCATATATTTT
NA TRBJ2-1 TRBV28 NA CASGSRGNEQFF TGTGCCAGCGGATCCAGGGGCAATGAGCAGTTCTTC
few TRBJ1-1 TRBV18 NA CASSRQGLTEAFF TGTGCCAGCTCACGTCAGGGGCTCACTGAAGCTTTCTTT
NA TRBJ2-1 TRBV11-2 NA CASSRGEAYNEQFF TGCGCCAGCAGCCGAGGAGAAGCCTACAATGAGCAGTTCTTC
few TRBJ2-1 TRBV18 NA CASSNRDGGLYNEQFF TGTGCCAGCTCAAACAGGGACGGGGGGCTTTACAATGAGCAGTTCTTC
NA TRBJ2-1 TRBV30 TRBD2 CAWRESGLAGNEQFF TGTGCCTGGAGAGAATCGGGACTAGCGGGGAATGAGCAGTTCTTC